The clone carrying this TCR beta chain has only a few counts. Its target is not known. Using a J-beta primer mix together with a sample-barcoded 5' primer, a second PCR was run for roughly 7 to 11 cycles. TCRdb re-derived calls from the 5' RACE reads in MiXCR, one entry per CDR3 protein. Here the sample spans over a million distinct CDR3 sequences, 59% being singletons. Trimming removed 0 bases at V and 0 bases at J, with 12 bases between. Germline V gene sequence: CDR1 DFQATT, CDR2 SNEGSKA (reference sequence). The CDR3 is 15 residues long. The data belong to a study of blood T cells in healthy people across ages. The study, taken as a whole, reports: Correlation between TCR beta diversity and naive T cell percentage was strong.

The specimen sequenced was blood. This chain links TRBV20-1 with TRBJ2-7, with D possibly being TRBD1 or TRBD2 (5 bases each). The source is a man between 18 and 35 years old in good health. The CDR3 DNA sequence: TGCAGTGCTAGAGAATTCGGGGCTGCCTCCTACGAGCAGTACTTC. Its translation: CSAREFGAASYEQYF.